The present T cell receptor (beta chain) was sequenced within a study of blood T cells in healthy people across ages. Points from the study as a whole: Age showed a roughly linear inverse relationship with TCR beta diversity per million T cells. Diversity was higher, and naive CD4+ cells more numerous, in long-lived donors than in aged donors.

Drawing of peripheral blood yielded 7.5 to 10 milliliters from each donor. The authors ran a second PCR of about 7 to 11 cycles using a sample-barcoded 5' primer and a J-beta primer mix. TCRdb ran MiXCR on the 5' RACE reads and lists one entry per CDR3 protein. Among 540,000 or so distinct CDR3 sequences, 25% to 30% were seen once, and the ten largest hold around 18%. Points on this clonotype: The antigen is undetermined.

The sample consisted of blood. The clonotype originates from a woman in her sixties or seventies in good health.

The CDR3: CSAWREGYNEQFF. CDR3 bases: TGCAGTGCTTGGCGGGAGGGCTACAATGAGCAGTTCTTC. The rearrangement uses TRBV20-1 and TRBJ2-1, with 9 bases aligning to TRBD2. Trimming at V came to 5 bases and at J to 3 bases, leaving 2 bases not matched to a gene. The germline V gene has CDR1 DFQATT and CDR2 SNEGSKA (reference sequence). The CDR3 length is 13 residues.